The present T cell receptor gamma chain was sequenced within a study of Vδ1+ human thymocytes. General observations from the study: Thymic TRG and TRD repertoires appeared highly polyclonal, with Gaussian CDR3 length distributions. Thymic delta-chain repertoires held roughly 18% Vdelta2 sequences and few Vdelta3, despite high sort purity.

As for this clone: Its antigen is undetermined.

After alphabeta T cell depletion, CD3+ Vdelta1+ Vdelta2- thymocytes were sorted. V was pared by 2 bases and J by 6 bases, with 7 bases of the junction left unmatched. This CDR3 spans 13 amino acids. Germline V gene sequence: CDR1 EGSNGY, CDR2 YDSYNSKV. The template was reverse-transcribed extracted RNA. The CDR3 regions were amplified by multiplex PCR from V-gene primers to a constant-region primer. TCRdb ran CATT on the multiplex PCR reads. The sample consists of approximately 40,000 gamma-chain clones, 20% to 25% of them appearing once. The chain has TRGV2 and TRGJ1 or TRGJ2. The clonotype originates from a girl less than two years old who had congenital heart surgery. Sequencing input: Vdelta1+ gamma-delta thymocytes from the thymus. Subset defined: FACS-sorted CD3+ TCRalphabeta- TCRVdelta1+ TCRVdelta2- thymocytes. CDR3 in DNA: TGTGCCACCTGGGACGCTCCGGGTTATAAGAAACTCTTT. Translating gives CATWDAPGYKKLF.